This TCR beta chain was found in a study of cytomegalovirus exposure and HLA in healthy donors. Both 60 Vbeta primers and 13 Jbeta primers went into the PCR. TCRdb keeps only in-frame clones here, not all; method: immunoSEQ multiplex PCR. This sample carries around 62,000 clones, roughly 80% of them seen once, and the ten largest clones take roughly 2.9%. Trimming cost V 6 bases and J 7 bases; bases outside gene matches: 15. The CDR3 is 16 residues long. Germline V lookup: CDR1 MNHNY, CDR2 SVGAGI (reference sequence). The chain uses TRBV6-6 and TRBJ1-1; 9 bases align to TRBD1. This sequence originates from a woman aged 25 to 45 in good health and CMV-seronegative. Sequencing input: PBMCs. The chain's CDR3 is CASSGAPGQGSGEAFF. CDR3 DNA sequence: TGTGCCAGCAGCGGGGCCCCGGGACAGGGTAGCGGTGAAGCTTTCTTT.